This paragraph covers one T cell receptor beta chain sequence. Its matching antigen is unknown. 13 Jbeta primers and 60 Vbeta primers were used for the PCR. This table comes from immunoSEQ multiplex PCR, and its TCRdb copy is limited to in-frame clones, with some not included. The table lists tens of thousands of clones, roughly four fifths of them singletons, with roughly 2% in the top ten. This sample is drawn from a study of cytomegalovirus exposure and HLA in healthy donors. General study findings and limits: HLA-A and HLA-B allele assignments for most subjects were reportedly predicted accurately using TCR beta sequences. A few CMV-associated chains were confirmed in vitro to be specific for CMV antigens.

CDR1 and CDR2 (germline): SGHNT, YYREEE (reference sequence). CDR3 length: 16 amino acids. V shed 3 bases and J 4 bases; nucleotides not matched to a gene: 3. This TCR derives from a man aged 18 to 30 in good health and CMV-seronegative. Sequenced sample: PBMCs. This chain uses TRBV5-4 with TRBJ2-1; 14 nucleotides match TRBD2. CDR3 bases: TGTGCCAGCAGCTCTAGACTAGCGGGGGGGTACAATGAGCAGTTCTTC. Amino acids: CASSSRLAGGYNEQFF.